The 23 T cell receptor beta chains in this list originate from one sample, sequenced in a study of CD8 T cells in Susac syndrome. Reverse transcription used roughly 0.45 to 1 ug RNA and random hexamers. TCRdb itself ran the immunoSEQ multiplex PCR reads through MiXCR, one entry per CDR3 protein. The sample lists 150,000 to 200,000 distinct CDR3 sequences; around 95% were seen once. The source material was CD4+ T cells from PBMCs. Receptor source: a human donor in good health.

The chain employs TRBV5-1 and TRBJ2-3; tentative D call: TRBD1 (6 bases). There are 14 residues in the CDR3. Trimming cost V 5 bases and J 0 bases, with 10 bases left between them. CDR1 is SGHRS, CDR2 YFSETQ, per germline. The CDR3, as DNA: TGCGCCAGCAGGCCGGACAGTAGCACAGATACGCAGTATTTT. Protein sequence: CASRPDSSTDTQYF.

The chain employs TRBV20-1 and TRBJ1-2, with a tentative D call TRBD1 (5 bases). The CDR3 totals 12 residues. V was pared by 3 bases and J by 10 bases, with 15 bases between. CDR1 is DFQATT, CDR2 SNEGSKA, per germline (reference sequence). The CDR3 loop is CSASGNRTFYTF. CDR3 coding DNA: TGCAGTGCTAGCGGTAACAGGACCTTCTACACCTTC.

This clonotype showed up just once. The rearrangement joins TRBV12-3 or TRBV12-4 to TRBJ2-7, with D possibly TRBD2 on 5 matching bases. V was trimmed by 5 bases and J by 0 bases, leaving 8 bases between them. The CDR3 length is 13 residues. CDR3 DNA sequence: TGTGCCAGCAGTCTCGGGATCTCCTACGAGCAGTACTTC. This codes for CASSLGISYEQYF.

The CDR3 region is CASMSGQWTGELFF. The CDR3 DNA sequence: TGTGCCAGCATGAGTGGACAGTGGACCGGGGAGCTGTTTTTT. This sequence joins TRBV2 and TRBJ2-2, with D perhaps TRBD1 (6 bases). This CDR3 has 14 residues. Germline V gene lookup returns CDR1 SNHLY and CDR2 FYNNEI. V was clipped by 7 bases and J by 5 bases, with 14 bases between them. Complete variable domain (other parts from reference TRBV2 and TRBJ2-2): EPEVTQTPSHQVTQMGQEVILRCVPISNHLYFYWYRQILGQKVEFLVSFYNNEISEKSEIFDDQFSVERPDGSNFTLKIRSTKLEDSAMYFCASMSGQWTGELFFGEGSRLTVL.

This clonotype has a single count. This chain connects TRBV20-1 to TRBJ2-1; D is undetermined. Trimming cost V 5 bases and J 1 base, with 9 bases left between them. The CDR3 contains 13 residues. Per germline, CDR1 DFQATT and CDR2 SNEGSKA (reference sequence). CDR3 DNA sequence: TGCAGTGCTTCCCTTCAGTCCTACAATGAGCAGTTCTTC. Protein: CSASLQSYNEQFF.

V and J are TRBV5-6 and TRBJ2-5; perhaps TRBD2 as D (5 bases). The CDR3 loop spans 13 amino acids. The ends were cut back, 3 bases at V and 3 bases at J, with 9 bases in the middle. Germline V CDR1 and CDR2: SGHDT, YYEEEE. CDR3 nucleotides: TGTGCCAGCAGCTGGCGGGCGGAAGAGACCCAGTACTTC. Translated, it gives CASSWRAEETQYF.

The rearrangement uses TRBV20-1 and TRBJ2-5; weak D call: TRBD1 (6 bases). Germline V lookup: CDR1 DFQATT, CDR2 SNEGSKA (reference sequence). CDR3 size: 14 residues. The V end lost 0 bases, the J end lost 1 base, and 9 bases lay between the germline ends. Here the CDR3 reads CSAREDRSQETQYF. The CDR3 DNA reads as TGCAGTGCTAGAGAAGACAGGAGCCAAGAGACCCAGTACTTC.

The chain is built from TRBV30 and TRBJ1-1; D is uncertain. The CDR3 spans 13 residues. Germline CDR1 reads GTSNPN; CDR2 reads SVGIG (reference sequence). Trimming removed 3 bases from V and 2 bases from J, with 10 bases in between. CDR3 region: CAWRMTGNTEAFF. In nucleotides, the CDR3 is TGTGCCTGGAGGATGACCGGTAACACTGAAGCTTTCTTT. Based on the CDR3 plus reference TRBV30 and TRBJ1-1, the full variable domain is SQTIHQWPATLVQPVGSPLSLECTVEGTSNPNLYWYRQAAGRGLQLLFYSVGIGQISSEVPQNLSASRPQDRQFILSSKKLLLSDSGFYLCAWRMTGNTEAFFGQGTRLTVV.

J is TRBJ2-2 and V is TRBV4-3; no definite D call. Germline V gene data show CDR1 as LGHNA and CDR2 as YSLEER. There are 14 residues in the CDR3. V was cut by 0 bases and J by 5 bases, with 7 bases left in between. CDR3 loop: CASSQERVTGELFF. CDR3 in DNA: TGCGCCAGCAGCCAAGAAAGGGTAACCGGGGAGCTGTTTTTT.

The V gene is TRBV12-3 or TRBV12-4, the J gene TRBJ2-1, with 8 bases that match TRBD2. Trimming removed 6 bases from V and 6 bases from J; junction bases left unmatched: 10. The CDR3 has 15 amino acids. The CDR3 coding sequence is TGTGCCAGCAGATTCGGGACTAGAGCCACCAATGAGCAGTTCTTC. It encodes CASRFGTRATNEQFF.

This clonotype was observed once. The chain combines TRBV20-1 with TRBJ2-7, with TRBD1 identical over 11 bases. The CDR3 is 15 residues long. The trim removed 7 bases at V and 2 bases at J, leaving 10 bases unmatched. Germline CDR1 reads DFQATT; CDR2 reads SNEGSKA (reference sequence). The DNA for the CDR3 is TGCAGTGGGAGGCCCGGGACAGGGGGGGCCTACGAGCAGTACTTC. Encoded protein: CSGRPGTGGAYEQYF.

The chain couples TRBV19 to TRBJ1-5; 8 nucleotides match TRBD1. CDR3 length: 15 residues. Germline loops: CDR1 LNHDA, CDR2 SQIVND (reference sequence). V trimming: 5 bases; J trimming: 6 bases; junction bases outside the gene matches: 9. This CDR3 is CASSQDRAEGQPQHF. The CDR3, as DNA: TGTGCCAGTAGTCAGGACAGGGCTGAGGGTCAGCCCCAGCATTTT.

The CDR3 bases are TGTGCCAGCAGCCATCGTTCCCAGGACTATGAGCAGTTCTTC. Its protein product is CASSHRSQDYEQFF. The chain employs TRBV4-2 and TRBJ2-1, with D perhaps matching TRBD2 (5 bases). CDR1 LGHNA and CDR2 YNFKEQ come from the germline V gene. This CDR3 comprises 14 residues. V gave up 3 bases and J gave up 8 bases, with 14 bases separating them.

The V gene is TRBV5-4, the J gene TRBJ2-3; 11 bases line up with TRBD2. The germline gives CDR1 SGHNT, CDR2 YYREEE (reference sequence). Losses at the gene ends were 4 bases for V and 4 bases for J; bases not matched to a gene: 2. The CDR3 is 14 residues long. The CDR3 sequence is CASSKGLAADTQYF. For the CDR3, the DNA is TGTGCCAGCAGCAAGGGACTAGCGGCAGATACGCAGTATTTT.

The V call is TRBV30, the J call TRBJ2-3; 9 bases are shared with TRBD1. Germline V gene data show CDR1 as GTSNPN and CDR2 as SVGIG (reference sequence). The ends lost 6 bases at V and 5 bases at J; junction bases unmatched: 6. The CDR3 has 13 amino acids. The CDR3 loop reads CACTQGAEDTQYF. The CDR3 coding sequence is TGTGCCTGTACACAGGGGGCTGAAGATACGCAGTATTTT.

The chain is built from TRBV2 and TRBJ2-3; D gene uncertain. Germline V gene lookup returns CDR1 SNHLY and CDR2 FYNNEI. Trimming stripped 3 bases from V and 2 bases from J, with 9 bases between. This CDR3 contains 14 residues. Written as DNA, the CDR3 is TGTGCCAGCAGTGACCTGACGTACACAGATACGCAGTATTTT. It is translated as CASSDLTYTDTQYF.

The chain is built from TRBV29-1 and TRBJ2-1; no clear D gene. This CDR3 is built from 13 residues. The germline V and J ends were trimmed by 6 bases and 0 bases, with 9 bases remaining between them. CDR1 SQVTM and CDR2 ANQGSEA come from the germline V gene. The CDR3 sequence is CSVSTNSYNEQFF. For the CDR3, the DNA is TGCAGCGTCTCCACAAACTCCTACAATGAGCAGTTCTTC.

CDR3 nucleotides: TGTGCCTGGAGGGGACTAGCGGGGGGGCCCCCTGAGCAGTTCTTC. Translating gives CAWRGLAGGPPEQFF. J is TRBJ2-1 and V is TRBV30; 16 bases line up with TRBD2. This CDR3 is 15 amino acids long. V was clipped by 3 bases and J by 9 bases; unmatched bases: 5. Per germline, CDR1 GTSNPN and CDR2 SVGIG (reference sequence).

This chain joins TRBV7-2 and TRBJ2-1; TRBD1 is a possible D gene (5 bases). V was trimmed by 2 bases and J by 4 bases, leaving 12 bases between them. This CDR3 is 15 amino acids long. CDR1 is SGHTA, CDR2 FQGNSA, per germline. The CDR3 is CASSLSGHQYNEQFF. CDR3 coding DNA: TGTGCCAGCAGCTTATCAGGACACCAATACAATGAGCAGTTCTTC.

This chain uses TRBV24-1 with TRBJ2-3; 9 bases are a match to TRBD2. The germline gives CDR1 KGHDR, CDR2 SFDVKD. With V trimmed by 2 bases and J by 2 bases, 7 bases remained unmatched. This CDR3 is 17 amino acids long. The CDR3 nucleotides are TGTGCCACCAGTGATTCGAGGCTAGCGGGGCCCACAGATACGCAGTATTTT. This codes for CATSDSRLAGPTDTQYF.

V usage is TRBV23-1 and J usage is TRBJ1-5; D is undetermined. TRBV23-1 is reported as an ORF; its role is uncertain. Trimming cost V 0 bases and J 4 bases, with 13 bases left between them. This CDR3 is 16 amino acids long. CDR3 sequence (DNA): TGCGCCAGCAGTCAATCGTGGGCTGGGTGGAATCAGCCCCAGCATTTT. Its protein is CASSQSWAGWNQPQHF.

This sequence joins TRBV9 and TRBJ1-2, with TRBD1 matching 8 bases. The CDR3 consists of 15 residues. V lost 5 bases to trimming and J lost 1 base; unmatched junction nucleotides: 7. Germline CDR1 reads SGDLS; CDR2 reads YYNGEE. CDR3 residues: CASRAGTGVNYGYTF. The CDR3 nucleotides read TGTGCCAGCAGGGCCGGGACAGGAGTTAACTATGGCTACACCTTC.

As concerns this clonotype: The junction differs from germline at one of its ends, possibly a read error. In DNA form, the CDR3 reads TGTGCGAGCAGCTTAGCCCCCGGGACCAGGGAGACCCAGTACTTC. Encoded protein: CASSLAPGTRETQYF. V is TRBV7-3 and J is TRBJ2-5; either TRBD1 or TRBD2 may fit D (5 bases each). Looked up from germline, CDR1 is SGHTA and CDR2 is FQGTGA. This CDR3 contains 15 residues.